This T cell receptor beta chain originates from a study of tissue T cells after allogeneic stem cell transplantation. Sequenced by immunoSEQ multiplex PCR; TCRdb stores in-frame clones only, minus some. The sample shows roughly 3,000 clones, 40% to 45% of them seen only once. Time point noted: mouse harvest day 14 after allogeneic transplant. The graft held 10^6 splenic CD5+ T cells and 10^7 T-cell-depleted bone marrow cells. B6 (H2b) cells into BALB/c (H2d) mice; tissues taken at day 7 or 14. Study-level results: Shared clones across patients were few; motif clustering revealed tissue-specific shared signatures. Alloreactivity or antigen specificity of tissue TCRs was not determined; some clones might be host cells.

As to this clone: Its specificity is not known. Here the gene names and germline are mouse. The read halts 1 residue ahead of the CDR3 end, with the missing end drawn from the germline J gene.

From germline, CDR1 is KGHTA and CDR2 FRNEEI. The CDR3 has 12 residues. Trimming pared 2 bases from V and 8 bases from J, leaving 8 bases between. Sequenced material: gut tissue. V and J are TRBV24 and TRBJ2-4; D unclear. This clonotype originated in a female BALB/c mouse given C57BL/6 T cells with graft-versus-host disease after an allogeneic hematopoietic cell transplant. The DNA read from the CDR3 is TGTGCCAGCAGTCTGCGTCCCTCCACCTTGTAC. As protein: CASSLRPSTLY. The complete CDR3 reads CASSLRPSTLYF.